This record looks at one T cell receptor (beta chain) sequence and its context. Its matching antigen is unknown. At one boundary the junction diverges from the germline segment, which might be a read error. This sample is drawn from a study of blood T cells in healthy people across ages. Study-wide background: About one barcoded beta molecule per two T cells was the capture yield of template switching. Broader study findings: From one million sequenced T cells, diversity estimates were lower bounds.

The use of a sample-barcoded 5' primer and a J-beta primer mix characterized a second PCR of roughly 6 to 11 cycles. TCRdb reanalysed the 5' RACE reads using MiXCR and keeps one entry per CDR3 protein. Among some 1.7 million distinct CDR3 sequences listed, over 25% were seen once. CDR3 length: 15 residues. Germline V gives CDR1 SGHTA, CDR2 FQGNSA. This TCR derives from a woman under 40 in good health. The chain recombines TRBV7-2 with TRBJ2-7; D is possibly TRBD1 or TRBD2 (5 bases each). The sequenced sample consisted of blood. CDR3 protein: CVSSSTRDAAYEQYF. The DNA for the CDR3 is TGTGTCAGCAGCTCGACCCGGGACGCAGCCTACGAGCAGTACTTC.